This T cell receptor beta chain was sequenced during a study of read filtering for tumor transcriptome and immune sequencing. The overall study: Whole-transcriptome libraries were prepared after DNase treatment.

The sample holds many counts of this clonotype. From around 0.4 ug of RNA, a library with molecular barcoded alpha/delta and beta/gamma adaptors was made. MiXCR was run by TCRdb on the reads, yielding one entry per CDR3 protein. The sample records approximately 140,000 distinct CDR3 sequences, roughly an eighth being singletons. The sample consisted of a population of CD138-negative cells sorted from bone marrow. This receptor was taken from a donor at least 40 years old with multiple myeloma.

CDR3 region: CASSLYTQNQPQHF. The CDR3 nucleotides are TGTGCCAGCAGCTTGTATACACAAAATCAGCCCCAGCATTTT. The chain recombines TRBV5-5 with TRBJ1-5; D unclear. Germline V CDR1 and CDR2: SGHKS, YYEKEE (reference sequence). The length of the CDR3 is 14 residues. Trimming pared 1 base from V and 4 bases from J, leaving 9 bases between.